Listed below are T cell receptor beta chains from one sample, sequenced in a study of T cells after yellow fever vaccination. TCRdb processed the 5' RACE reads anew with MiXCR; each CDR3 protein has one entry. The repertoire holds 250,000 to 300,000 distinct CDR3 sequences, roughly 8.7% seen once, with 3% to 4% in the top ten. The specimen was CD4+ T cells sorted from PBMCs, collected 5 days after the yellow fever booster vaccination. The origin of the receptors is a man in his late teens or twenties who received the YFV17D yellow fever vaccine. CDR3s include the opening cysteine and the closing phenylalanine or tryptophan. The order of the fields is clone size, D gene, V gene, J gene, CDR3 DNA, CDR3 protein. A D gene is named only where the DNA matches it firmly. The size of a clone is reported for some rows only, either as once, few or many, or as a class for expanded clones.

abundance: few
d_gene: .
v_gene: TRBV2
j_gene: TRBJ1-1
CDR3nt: TGTGCCAGCAGAAGGACTTGGGGGAACACTGAAGCTTTCTTT
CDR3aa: CASRRTWGNTEAFF

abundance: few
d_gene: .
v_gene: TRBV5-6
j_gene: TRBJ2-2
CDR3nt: TGTGCCAGCAGCTTGGACAGGGCCGACACCGGGGAGCTGTTTTTT
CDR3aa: CASSLDRADTGELFF

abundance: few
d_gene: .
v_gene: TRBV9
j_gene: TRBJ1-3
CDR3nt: TGTGCCAGCAGCGCCCTTCGGTCGAAGAGCTCTGGAAACACCATATATTTT
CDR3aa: CASSALRSKSSGNTIYF

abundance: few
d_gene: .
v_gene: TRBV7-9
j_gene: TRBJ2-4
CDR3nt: TGTGCCAGCGGCCCAGGGACCCACGCCGTTCAGTACTTC
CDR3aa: CASGPGTHAVQYF

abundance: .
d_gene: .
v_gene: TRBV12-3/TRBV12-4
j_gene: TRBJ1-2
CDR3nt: TGTGCCAGCAGTTTAGCGGCATGGGGCTACACCTTC
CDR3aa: CASSLAAWGYTF

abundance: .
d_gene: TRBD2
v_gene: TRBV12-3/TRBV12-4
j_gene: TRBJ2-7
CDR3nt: TGTGCCAGCAGAATTAGCGGGGGAGTTAACTACGAGCAGTACTTC
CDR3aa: CASRISGGVNYEQYF

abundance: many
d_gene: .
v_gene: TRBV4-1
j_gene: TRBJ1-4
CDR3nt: TGCGCCAGCAGCCAAGATCTTTGGGGAACTAATGAAAAACTGTTTTTT
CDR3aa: CASSQDLWGTNEKLFF

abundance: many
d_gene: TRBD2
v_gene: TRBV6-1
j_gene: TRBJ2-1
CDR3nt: TGTGCGATCCGTAAGGGCGGGGGTTACAATGAGCAGTTCTTC
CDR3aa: CAIRKGGGYNEQFF

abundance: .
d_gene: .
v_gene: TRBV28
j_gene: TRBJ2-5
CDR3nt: TGTGCCAGCCATATGGGACGGATTCGAGTGGGCCAGTACTTC
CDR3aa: CASHMGRIRVGQYF

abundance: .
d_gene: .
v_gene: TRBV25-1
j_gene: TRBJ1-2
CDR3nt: TGTGCCAGCAGTGAATATACTTCAGGGACCGTTAACTATGGCTACACCTTC
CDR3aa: CASSEYTSGTVNYGYTF

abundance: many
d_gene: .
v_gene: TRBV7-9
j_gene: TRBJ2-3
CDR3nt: TGTGCCAGCAGCCCACCGAGCGTCAATACGCAGTATTTT
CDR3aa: CASSPPSVNTQYF

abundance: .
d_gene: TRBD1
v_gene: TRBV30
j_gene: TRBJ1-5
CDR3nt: TGTGCCTGGAGTAGGTGGAGGGGGCAAGGTGGCAATCAGCCCCAGCATTTT
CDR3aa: CAWSRWRGQGGNQPQHF

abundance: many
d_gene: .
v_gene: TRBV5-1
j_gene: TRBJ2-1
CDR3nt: TGCGCCAGCAGCTTGGACCCCGGACAGCGCGTACGGCAGTTCTTC
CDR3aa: CASSLDPGQRVRQFF

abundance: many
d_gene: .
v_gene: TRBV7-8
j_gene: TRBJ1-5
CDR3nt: TGTGCCAGCAGCGCGTACAGGGTACCTAGCAATCAGCCCCAGCATTTT
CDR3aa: CASSAYRVPSNQPQHF

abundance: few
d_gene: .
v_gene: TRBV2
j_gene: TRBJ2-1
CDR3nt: TGTGCCAGCAGTGAAGAGCGACGGTACTCCTACAATGAGCAGTTCTTC
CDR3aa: CASSEERRYSYNEQFF

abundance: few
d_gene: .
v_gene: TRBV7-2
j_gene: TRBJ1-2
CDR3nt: TGTGCCAGCAGCTGGGGACCGATGCGCCTAGGGGCTTATGGCTACACCTTC
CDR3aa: CASSWGPMRLGAYGYTF

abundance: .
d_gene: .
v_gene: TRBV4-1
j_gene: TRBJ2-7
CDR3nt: TGCGCCAGCAGCCAAGATAGGGAAGGGACCTCCCGTCAGGAGCAGTACTTC
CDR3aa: CASSQDREGTSRQEQYF

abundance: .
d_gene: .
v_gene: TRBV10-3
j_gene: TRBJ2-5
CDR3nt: TGTGCCATCAGCCTGAAAGGAGGACAAGAGACCCAGTACTTC
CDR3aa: CAISLKGGQETQYF

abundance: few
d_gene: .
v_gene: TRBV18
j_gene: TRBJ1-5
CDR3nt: TGTGCCAGCTCACCAGGGGATCACTCGCCCCAGCATTTT
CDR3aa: CASSPGDHSPQHF

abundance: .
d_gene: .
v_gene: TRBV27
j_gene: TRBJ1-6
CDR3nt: TGTGCCAGCAGTGCCCACCTCCGTGCAGGGGAAAACTCACCCCTCCACTTT
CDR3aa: CASSAHLRAGENSPLHF

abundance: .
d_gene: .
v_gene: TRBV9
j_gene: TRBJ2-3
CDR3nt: TGTGCCAGCAGCTACACGGGGGACTCAGATACGCAGTATTTT
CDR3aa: CASSYTGDSDTQYF

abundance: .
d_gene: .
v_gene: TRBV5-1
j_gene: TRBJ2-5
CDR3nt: TGCGCCAGCAGCGCGGCGTGGGGGCAAGAGACCCAGTACTTC
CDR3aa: CASSAAWGQETQYF

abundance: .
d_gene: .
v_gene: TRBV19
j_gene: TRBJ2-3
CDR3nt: TGTGCCAGTAGTGCCTCGCCCATCCTAGTTCGGGATACGCAGTATTTT
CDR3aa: CASSASPILVRDTQYF

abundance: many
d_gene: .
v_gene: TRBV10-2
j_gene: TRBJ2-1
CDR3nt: TGCGCCAGCAGGGAGGGTAATACCCTTAGTGAGCAGTTCTTC
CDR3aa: CASREGNTLSEQFF

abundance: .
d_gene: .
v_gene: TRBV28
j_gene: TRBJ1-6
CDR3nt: TGTGCCAGCAGGGTATTAGGGTCACCCCTCCACTTT
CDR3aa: CASRVLGSPLHF

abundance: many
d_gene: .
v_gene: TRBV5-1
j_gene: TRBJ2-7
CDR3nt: TGCGCCAGCAGCTTGGCCGCGGAGGTCCAGTACTTC
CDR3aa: CASSLAAEVQYF

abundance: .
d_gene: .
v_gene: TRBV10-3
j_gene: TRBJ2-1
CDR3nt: TGTGCCATCCGGGACGGAGATTACAATGAGCAGTTCTTC
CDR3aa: CAIRDGDYNEQFF

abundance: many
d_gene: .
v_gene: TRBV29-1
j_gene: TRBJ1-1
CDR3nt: TGCAGCGTTCGTTGGGACACTGAAGCTTTCTTT
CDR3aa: CSVRWDTEAFF

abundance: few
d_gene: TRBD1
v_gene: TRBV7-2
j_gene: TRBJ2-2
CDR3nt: TGTGCCAGCAGCTCTTATTCAGGGGGCCCCGGGGAGCTGTTTTTT
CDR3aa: CASSSYSGGPGELFF

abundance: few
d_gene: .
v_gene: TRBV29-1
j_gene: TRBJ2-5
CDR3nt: TGCAGCGTTGCAGAAGAGACCCAGTACTTC
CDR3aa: CSVAEETQYF

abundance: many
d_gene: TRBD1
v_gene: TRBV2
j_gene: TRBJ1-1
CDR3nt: TGTGCCAGCAGCGCGGGACAGTCGAACACTGAAGCTTTCTTT
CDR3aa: CASSAGQSNTEAFF

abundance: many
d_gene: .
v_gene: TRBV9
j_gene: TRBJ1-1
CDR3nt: TGTGCCAGCAGCGTAGGCAAGTTAAGATCCCAGGACACTGAAGCTTTCTTT
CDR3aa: CASSVGKLRSQDTEAFF